The 24 T cell receptor beta chains given below trace back to one sample, sequenced in a study of breast tumors, draining lymph nodes, adjacent tissues. TCRdb reanalysed the multiplex PCR reads using MiXCR and keeps one entry per CDR3 protein. The sample lists 150,000 to 200,000 distinct CDR3 sequences, around 35% occurring once. Samples came from axillary lymph nodes draining the breast cancer. Sequenced material: axillary lymph node tissue. These receptors originate from a female donor with breast cancer. Some clones in this sample may be carry-over from other donors' samples.

The sample holds many counts of this clonotype. This chain links TRBV6-4 with TRBJ1-3, with D possibly being TRBD1 (5 bases). This CDR3 spans 20 amino acids. V dropped 6 bases and J dropped 0 bases, with 27 bases sitting between them. Germline CDR1 is MRHNA and CDR2 is SNTAGT. The CDR3 loop reads CASSRPPPGGRLPSGNTIYF. The CDR3 DNA reads TGTGCCAGCAGCCGACCTCCGCCCGGGGGGAGGCTCCCCTCTGGAAACACCATATATTTT.

The chain recombines TRBV6-1 with TRBJ2-3; D possibly uses TRBD1 or TRBD2 (5 bases each). This CDR3 comprises 13 residues. The germline CDR1 and CDR2 sequences are MNHNS and SASEGT. V shed 11 bases and J shed 8 bases, with 20 bases lying between them. CDR3 sequence: CASLKEGLGTQYF. For the CDR3, the DNA is TGTGCCTCCCTTAAAGAGGGGCTTGGTACGCAGTATTTT.

Many counts were recorded for this clonotype. This chain's CDR3 is CASSQDAGGTSGDWYTDTQYF. DNA for the CDR3: TGCGCCAGCAGCCAAGATGCGGGCGGCACTAGTGGGGACTGGTACACAGATACGCAGTATTTT. The chain uses TRBV4-1 and TRBJ2-3; the D gene is possibly TRBD2 (6 bases). In germline, CDR1 is MGHRA, CDR2 YSYEKL. Trimming shortened V by 0 bases and J by 2 bases, and 27 bases separated the two germline ends. CDR3 size: 21 residues.

This clonotype was observed once. This sequence joins TRBV20-1 and TRBJ1-2, with 9 bases fitting TRBD1. V dropped 5 bases and J dropped 0; count of bases not matched to a gene: 16. The germline gives CDR1 DFQATT, CDR2 SNEGSKA (reference sequence). CDR3 length equals 18 residues. CDR3 nucleotides: TGCAGTGCTCGAAGACACGGGACAGGGACGGCAGCTAACTATGGCTACACCTTC. Translation: CSARRHGTGTAANYGYTF.

The chain combines TRBV11-2 with TRBJ2-7; D is unresolved. The CDR3 length is 15 residues. Germline V gene sequence: CDR1 SGHAT, CDR2 FQNNGV. The germline V and J ends were trimmed by 0 bases and 2 bases, with 11 bases remaining between them. CDR3 bases: TGTGCCAGCAGCTTAGATACTTCTTCCCCCTACGAGCAGTACTTC. Encoded protein: CASSLDTSSPYEQYF.

V is TRBV7-6 and J is TRBJ1-5; D is perhaps TRBD1 (5 bases). This CDR3 contains 13 residues. CDR1 is SGHVS and CDR2 is FNYEAQ in the germline V gene. V dropped 5 bases and J dropped 14 bases, with 19 bases sitting between them. This CDR3 reads CASSQRRGNYEHF. CDR3 DNA sequence: TGTGCCAGCAGCCAAAGGCGGGGGAACTACGAGCATTTT.

This clonotype was detected ten times or more. This rearrangement joins TRBV7-2 to TRBJ2-7, with TRBD1 matching 10 bases. CDR1 is SGHTA and CDR2 is FQGNSA in the germline V gene. The CDR3 runs 14 residues. With V trimmed by 7 bases and J by 2 bases, 5 bases remained unmatched. The CDR3 sequence: CASTRDRGTYEQYF. In DNA, the CDR3 is TGTGCCAGCACCCGGGACAGGGGAACCTACGAGCAGTACTTC.

This clonotype was detected ten times or more. The rearrangement links TRBV9 to TRBJ2-2, with no clear D. V shed 4 bases and J shed 2 bases, with 15 bases lying between them. The CDR3 runs 16 residues. CDR1 and CDR2 (germline): SGDLS, YYNGEE. The CDR3 protein is CASSPSRAPNTGELFF. DNA of the CDR3: TGTGCCAGCAGCCCCTCACGGGCTCCTAACACCGGGGAGCTGTTTTTT.

The rearrangement uses TRBV9 and TRBJ1-4, with D possibly being TRBD1 (6 bases). CDR1 and CDR2 from the germline V gene are SGDLS and YYNGEE. Trimming shortened V by 2 bases and J by 7 bases, and 12 bases separated the two germline ends. The CDR3 extends over 14 amino acids. The CDR3 here is CASSVSRGVEKLFF. The CDR3 bases are TGTGCCAGCAGCGTGAGCAGGGGAGTTGAAAAACTGTTTTTT.

There are many counts of this clonotype. The chain carries TRBV20-1 and TRBJ2-5; D is ambiguous. This CDR3 has 15 residues. V lost 2 bases and J 0 bases, leaving 13 bases between the germline ends. Germline V lookup: CDR1 DFQATT, CDR2 SNEGSKA (reference sequence). The CDR3 here is CSARQDPWYQETQYF. The CDR3 nucleotides read TGCAGTGCTAGACAGGACCCTTGGTACCAAGAGACCCAGTACTTC.

This clonotype was counted many times. V usage is TRBV11-3 and J usage is TRBJ2-5; tentatively, D is TRBD1 (6 bases). Germline assignment: CDR1 SGHNT and CDR2 YENEEA. The CDR3 loop spans 13 amino acids. V dropped 5 bases and J dropped 1 base, with 8 bases sitting between them. For the CDR3, the DNA is TGTGCCAGCAGCCGACAGGCCCAAGAGACCCAGTACTTC. Its protein is CASSRQAQETQYF.

The CDR3 nucleotides are TGTGCCAGCAGCTCAGAACGGGGGACCCGGGGCAGCGAAAAACTGTTTTTT. This sequence encodes CASSSERGTRGSEKLFF. This rearrangement joins TRBV13 to TRBJ1-4; maybe TRBD1 (5 bases). The V and J ends lost 4 bases and 8 bases respectively, with 23 bases between them. Germline values: CDR1 PRHDT, CDR2 FYEKMQ (reference sequence). The CDR3 spans 17 residues. Full variable domain (rest looked up from reference TRBV13 and TRBJ1-4): AAGVIQSPRHLIKEKRETATLKCYPIPRHDTVYWYQQGPGQDPQFLISFYEKMQSDKGSIPDRFSAQQFSDYHSELNMSSLELGDSALYFCASSSERGTRGSEKLFFGSGTQLSVL.

The chain is built from TRBV28 and TRBJ1-2, with TRBD1 identical over 7 bases. Germline assignment: CDR1 MDHEN and CDR2 SYDVKM. This CDR3 spans 13 amino acids. Trimming removed 7 bases from V and 4 bases from J; junction bases left unmatched: 6. The CDR3 DNA reads as TGTGCCAGCACTAAAGGGACAGTCTATGGCTACACCTTC. Translating it yields CASTKGTVYGYTF.

This clonotype was picked up one time. The chain employs TRBV19 and TRBJ1-4, with a tentative D call TRBD1 (5 bases). This CDR3 region has 14 residues. Germline V gene data show CDR1 as LNHDA and CDR2 as SQIVND (reference sequence). Trimming stripped 4 bases from V and 7 bases from J, with 13 bases between. CDR3 sequence reads: CASSRGHRSEKLFF. CDR3 DNA sequence: TGTGCCAGTAGTAGGGGCCACAGGAGTGAAAAACTGTTTTTT.

This sequence joins TRBV20-1 and TRBJ2-3, with 10 bases fitting TRBD2. The CDR3 has 17 amino acids. Germline values: CDR1 DFQATT, CDR2 SNEGSKA (reference sequence). Trimming removed 0 bases from V and 1 base from J; junction bases left unmatched: 7. CDR3 sequence (DNA): TGCAGTGCTAGAGACGTAAGCGGGGGGGCGCGCACAGATACGCAGTATTTT. It specifies CSARDVSGGARTDTQYF.

In DNA form, the CDR3 reads TGTGCCAGCAGCTCAATTAAGCGCGAGCAGTACTTC. It codes for CASSSIKREQYF. The V gene is TRBV7-2, the J gene TRBJ2-7; D call uncertain. Germline CDR1 is SGHTA and CDR2 is FQGNSA. The V end was cut by 4 bases, the J end by 6 bases, with 10 bases between. This CDR3 is 12 amino acids long.

This clonotype was observed a handful of times. The junction departs from germline at one end; a sequencing error may be responsible. The chain has TRBV5-5 and TRBJ2-3; the D gene is possibly TRBD2 (5 bases). There are 14 residues in the CDR3. The germline V gene encodes CDR1 SGHKS and CDR2 YYEKEE (reference sequence). The CDR3 coding sequence is TGCGCCAGCAGTTCCAGGACTAGCACAGATACGCAGTATTTT. It is translated as CASSSRTSTDTQYF.

This clonotype was detected many times. This rearrangement joins TRBV19 to TRBJ1-2; D is undetermined. Germline V gene data show CDR1 as LNHDA and CDR2 as SQIVND (reference sequence). The V end was cut by 4 bases, the J end by 0 bases, with 6 bases between. The CDR3 has 13 residues. The CDR3 sequence is CASSTTANYGYTF. Here the CDR3 DNA reads TGTGCCAGTAGTACTACGGCTAACTATGGCTACACCTTC.

The chain carries TRBV5-5 and TRBJ1-6; tentatively, D is TRBD1 (5 bases). The CDR3 contains 16 residues. V was clipped by 4 bases and J by 0 bases, with 11 bases between them. The germline V gene encodes CDR1 SGHKS and CDR2 YYEKEE (reference sequence). CDR3 DNA sequence: TGTGCCAGCAGCGACAGTTTCAGCTCCTATAATTCACCCCTCCACTTT. Its protein is CASSDSFSSYNSPLHF.

As for this clonotype: A much larger clone differs from this one at a single base, so this may be a read error. V usage is TRBV9 and J usage is TRBJ2-1, with TRBD1 matching 7 bases. Germline CDR1 SGDLS, CDR2 YYNGEE. The CDR3 has 14 amino acids. The CDR3 sequence: CASSTGQLDNEQSF. Written as DNA, the CDR3 is TGTGCCAGCAGCACGGGACAGCTAGACAATGAGCAGTCCTTC.

This clonotype was detected many times. The chain couples TRBV7-9 to TRBJ2-1; TRBD2 is a possible D gene (6 bases). The CDR3 length is 14 residues. Germline V CDR1 and CDR2: SEHNR, FQNEAQ (reference sequence). Trimming pared 3 bases from V and 8 bases from J, leaving 14 bases between. CDR3 residues: CASSFYGSIDEQFF. CDR3 DNA sequence: TGTGCCAGCAGCTTTTACGGGAGTATTGATGAGCAGTTCTTC.

This chain joins TRBV6-2 or TRBV6-3 and TRBJ1-5; D not certain. The CDR3 consists of 15 residues. V shed 5 bases and J shed 2 bases, with 13 bases lying between them. Germline CDR1 MNHEY, CDR2 SVGEGT. The CDR3 spells CASSHPDWGNQPQHF. The CDR3 nucleotides read TGTGCCAGCAGTCACCCCGACTGGGGCAATCAGCCCCAGCATTTT.

This clonotype was counted at least ten times. The chain carries TRBV4-3 and TRBJ2-1; unclear D gene. Germline lookup yields CDR1 LGHNA and CDR2 YSLEER. The ends were cut back, 0 bases at V and 7 bases at J, with 13 bases in the middle. CDR3 length: 15 residues. CDR3 sequence reads: CASSQDGPSGNEQFF. The CDR3 coding sequence is TGCGCCAGCAGCCAAGATGGCCCGTCCGGGAATGAGCAGTTCTTC.

At least ten counts were recorded for this clonotype. CDR3 coding DNA: TGTGCCAGCAGCGACTTGCGGGAGCTGTTTTTT. Protein product: CASSDLRELFF. The chain links TRBV7-6 to TRBJ2-2; D gene ambiguous. This CDR3 contains 11 residues. V was clipped by 5 bases and J by 9 bases, with 7 bases between them. Germline CDR1 reads SGHVS; CDR2 reads FNYEAQ.